The clone carrying this TCR beta chain was seen many times. The entry originates in a study of identical twins. Germline V lookup: CDR1 SNHLY, CDR2 FYNNEI. This CDR3 has 14 amino acids. Trimming cost V 4 bases and J 3 bases, with 10 bases left between them. One entry per CDR3 protein, called by TCRdb with MiXCR from the 5' RACE reads. The repertoire includes 550,000 to 700,000 distinct CDR3 sequences, 20% to 25% of them detected once, and 4.3% sits in the top ten. These same data were also listed under a study on T cells expressing NK-cell markers. That study adds: Seven of the eight sequenced donors were classified as HCMV-seropositive, and one was classified as seronegative. CD8+ T cells in 5 or 6 donors included dominant NKG2C+ clonotypes at 1.0-7.0%.

The J gene is TRBJ2-1, the V gene TRBV2, with D maybe TRBD2 (5 bases). The sequence was obtained from a young woman in good health. What was sequenced was PBMCs. The CDR3 bases are TGTGCCAGCAGTGGCGGACTTCTCTACAATGAGCAGTTCTTC. As protein: CASSGGLLYNEQFF.